The 27 T cell receptor beta chains in this list originate from one sample, sequenced in a study of T-cell memory formation after mild COVID-19. TCRdb recomputed calls from the 5' RACE reads with MiXCR, one row per CDR3 protein. The data show a few hundred thousand distinct CDR3 sequences, around 25% seen once. Sequencing input: PBMCs or a T cell subset sorted from them (not recorded which). All receptors come from an adult woman who had mild COVID-19 (a few samples of this study predate the infection). Cell type and time point are not known.

This rearrangement joins TRBV29-1 to TRBJ1-2, with TRBD1 as a possible D gene (6 bases). Trimming cost V 4 bases and J 0 bases, with 12 bases left between them. CDR1 SQVTM and CDR2 ANQGSEA come from the germline V gene. This CDR3 has 14 residues. The CDR3 loop is CSVVGQGTNYGYTF. Written as DNA, the CDR3 is TGCAGCGTTGTCGGGCAGGGGACTAACTATGGCTACACCTTC. Using reference TRBV29-1 and TRBJ1-2 for the parts outside the CDR3, the full variable domain is SAVISQKPSRDICQRGTSLTIQCQVDSQVTMMFWYRQQPGQSLTLIATANQGSEATYESGFVIDKFPISRPNLTFSTLTVSNMSPEDSSIYLCSVVGQGTNYGYTFGSGTRLTVV.

In its sample, this clonotype was seen once. The DNA of the CDR3 is TGTGCCAGCAGCCCCGGGACCTTAGAAGAGCAGTTCTTC. Protein product: CASSPGTLEEQFF. The genes are TRBV7-6 and TRBJ2-1, with D possibly called TRBD1 or TRBD2 (5 bases each). CDR3 length: 13 amino acids. V lost 5 bases and J 10 bases, leaving 15 bases between the germline ends. Germline V gene data show CDR1 as SGHVS and CDR2 as FNYEAQ.

The chain combines TRBV20-1 with TRBJ1-2; D gene ambiguous. Germline V gene sequence: CDR1 DFQATT, CDR2 SNEGSKA (reference sequence). The V end was cut by 3 bases, the J end by 4 bases, with 6 bases between. The CDR3 loop spans 11 amino acids. This CDR3 is CSASPVYGYTF. CDR3 nucleotide sequence: TGCAGTGCTAGTCCAGTCTATGGCTACACCTTC.

In this sample, this clonotype turned up a few times. This sequence joins TRBV7-2 and TRBJ2-7; D gene ambiguous. The CDR3 runs 13 residues. The V gene's germline CDR1 is SGHTA and CDR2 FQGNSA. V was trimmed by 1 base and J by 4 bases, leaving 8 bases between them. CDR3 loop: CASSLVRQYEQYF. The CDR3 DNA sequence: TGTGCCAGCAGCTTAGTGCGGCAATACGAGCAGTACTTC.

The V call is TRBV28, the J call TRBJ2-2; 8 bases are shared with TRBD1. This CDR3 region has 19 residues. The V gene's germline CDR1 is MDHEN and CDR2 SYDVKM. J gave up 6 bases and V 1 base, and 16 bases lay outside the gene matches. The CDR3 loop reads CASSLFSDRAFFLSGELFF. The DNA for the CDR3 is TGTGCCAGCAGTTTATTTTCGGACAGGGCTTTTTTTTTATCCGGGGAGCTGTTTTTT.

V and J are TRBV5-6 and TRBJ2-2; D might be TRBD1 (5 bases). The CDR3 is 15 residues long. CDR1 is SGHDT, CDR2 YYEEEE, per germline. Trimming stripped 3 bases from V and 9 bases from J, with 18 bases between. The CDR3 DNA follows: TGTGCCAGCAGCTCAAAGGGGTGGCCCTACCGGGAGCTGTTTTTT. It yields the protein CASSSKGWPYRELFF.

The rearrangement links TRBV12-3 or TRBV12-4 to TRBJ1-2; no clear D. V lost 4 bases, J lost 13 bases, and 22 bases lay in between. CDR3 length: 14 amino acids. The CDR3 here is CASSSFSGLGLSTF. In DNA, the CDR3 is TGTGCCAGCAGTTCGTTTAGCGGCCTAGGTCTAAGCACCTTC.

The J gene is TRBJ2-7, the V gene TRBV19, with 7 nucleotides matching TRBD1. Trimming cost V 6 bases and J 4 bases; bases outside gene matches: 6. CDR3 size: 13 residues. Germline V gene lookup returns CDR1 LNHDA and CDR2 SQIVND (reference sequence). CDR3 amino acids: CASRDRTSYEQYF. The CDR3 DNA is TGTGCCAGTAGGGACAGGACCAGTTACGAGCAGTACTTC.

The chain joins TRBV7-8 to TRBJ2-3; 7 nucleotides agree with TRBD1. V gave up 7 bases and J gave up 0 bases; unmatched junction bases: 19. CDR1 SGHVS and CDR2 FQNEAQ come from the germline V gene. There are 19 residues in the CDR3. DNA of the CDR3: TGTGCCAGCAAATCGCAGCACCGGGACAGACAATCTAGCACAGATACGCAGTATTTT. It yields the protein CASKSQHRDRQSSTDTQYF.

The chain is built from TRBV5-1 and TRBJ2-7; no firm D call. Germline V gene sequence: CDR1 SGHRS, CDR2 YFSETQ. The CDR3 loop spans 13 amino acids. Trimming left V 4 bases short and J 2 bases short, with 10 bases between. As DNA, the CDR3 is TGCGCCAGCAGCGGCGGTCGAGCCTACGAGCAGTACTTC. Encoded protein: CASSGGRAYEQYF.

This clonotype has ten or more counts. This rearrangement joins TRBV19 to TRBJ2-7, with 10 bases that match TRBD1. The CDR3 is 16 amino acids. The ends lost 5 bases at V and 2 bases at J; junction bases unmatched: 9. Germline V CDR1 and CDR2: LNHDA, SQIVND (reference sequence). CDR3 loop: CASSYSSGTGAYEQYF. The CDR3 nucleotides read TGTGCCAGTAGTTACTCCTCCGGGACAGGGGCCTACGAGCAGTACTTC.

This chain uses TRBV12-3 or TRBV12-4 with TRBJ2-1; D might be TRBD1 (5 bases). V lost 2 bases, J lost 12 bases, and 11 bases lay in between. The CDR3 covers 12 residues. CDR3 loop: CASSLNFQGQFF. CDR3 sequence (DNA): TGTGCCAGCAGTTTAAACTTTCAGGGGCAGTTCTTC.

This clonotype has more than one count but fewer than ten. The rearrangement uses TRBV6-2 or TRBV6-3 and TRBJ1-3; TRBD1 might be the D (5 bases). The germline CDR1 and CDR2 sequences are MNHEY and SVGEGT. V was shortened by 6 bases and J by 0 bases, with 12 bases between the two germline ends. The CDR3 has 15 amino acids. CDR3 sequence reads: CASSLGERSGNTIYF. The CDR3 DNA follows: TGTGCCAGCAGCCTAGGGGAGCGCTCTGGAAACACCATATATTTT.

The chain employs TRBV5-1 and TRBJ2-7, with D maybe TRBD1 (6 bases). The germline V gene has CDR1 SGHRS and CDR2 YFSETQ. This CDR3 comprises 13 residues. The ends were cut back, 5 bases at V and 1 base at J, with 10 bases in the middle. CDR3 in amino acids: CASRVQGSYEQYF. Here the CDR3 DNA reads TGCGCCAGCAGAGTCCAGGGGTCCTACGAGCAGTACTTC.

The chain carries TRBV29-1 and TRBJ2-7; no firm D call. V lost 7 bases to trimming and J lost 3 bases, with 19 bases between them. CDR3 length: 14 amino acids. CDR1 is SQVTM and CDR2 is ANQGSEA in the germline V gene. The DNA of the CDR3 is TGCAGCGCCCGAGGCAGCGAAGGGTACTACGAGCAGTACTTC. This codes for CSARGSEGYYEQYF.

This clonotype was seen only a few times. The chain carries TRBV4-2 and TRBJ1-3; 7 nucleotides match TRBD1. CDR3 length: 17 amino acids. V dropped 1 base and J dropped 0; count of bases not matched to a gene: 6. Germline V gives CDR1 LGHNA, CDR2 YNFKEQ. The CDR3 spells CASSQAGTVLSGNTIYF. In nucleotides, the CDR3 is TGTGCCAGCAGCCAAGCCGGGACAGTCCTCTCTGGAAACACCATATATTTT.

This clonotype was seen a handful of times. The V gene is TRBV20-1, the J gene TRBJ1-1, with D unclear. This CDR3 is built from 14 residues. Germline CDR1 reads DFQATT; CDR2 reads SNEGSKA (reference sequence). Trimming cost V 5 bases and J 1 base, with 14 bases left between them. The CDR3 sequence: CSAGKGTQNTEAFF. CDR3 nucleotides: TGCAGTGCTGGCAAGGGTACCCAGAACACTGAAGCTTTCTTT.

This clonotype was detected only a few times. The CDR3 reads CASSFGRDYEQYF. In DNA, the CDR3 is TGTGCCAGCAGTTTCGGGAGGGACTACGAGCAGTACTTC. The rearrangement uses TRBV6-5 and TRBJ2-7; 8 bases map to TRBD2. The CDR3 spans 13 residues. V lost 4 bases and J lost 3; bases outside the gene matches: 2. Germline lookup yields CDR1 MNHEY and CDR2 SVGAGI.

This clonotype has just a few counts. The rearrangement uses TRBV4-1 and TRBJ1-2; TRBD1 agrees at 9 bases. This CDR3 region has 14 residues. CDR1 is MGHRA, CDR2 YSYEKL, per germline. J lost 4 bases, V lost 1 base, and 1 base had no gene match. The CDR3 sequence: CASSQGQGVYGYTF. The CDR3 DNA reads as TGCGCCAGCAGCCAAGGACAGGGGGTCTATGGCTACACCTTC.

This clonotype appeared a few times. The chain couples TRBV5-1 to TRBJ2-7; TRBD1 matches at 7 bases. The CDR3 sequence is 16 residues long. CDR1 is SGHRS, CDR2 YFSETQ, per germline. J was trimmed by 0 bases and V by 6 bases; bases with no gene match: 12. CDR3 nucleotide sequence: TGCGCCAGCAACTACGGTGGACAGGTCTTCTCCTACGAGCAGTACTTC. It yields the protein CASNYGGQVFSYEQYF.

The chain combines TRBV7-9 with TRBJ2-1; D not resolved. V lost 3 bases to trimming and J lost 0 bases, with 9 bases between them. The CDR3 has 15 residues. Germline CDR1 is SEHNR and CDR2 is FQNEAQ (reference sequence). The DNA of the CDR3 is TGTGCCAGCAGCTTCGACGGGTTCTCCTACAATGAGCAGTTCTTC. It specifies CASSFDGFSYNEQFF. The full variable domain, in which reference TRBV7-9 and TRBJ2-1 provide the parts outside the CDR3, is DTGVSQNPRHKITKRGQNVTFRCDPISEHNRLYWYRQTLGQGPEFLTYFQNEAQLEKSRLLSDRFSAERPKGSFSTLEIQRTEQGDSAMYLCASSFDGFSYNEQFFGPGTRLTVL.

The chain employs TRBV7-9 and TRBJ2-2; D remains unclear. The CDR3 loop spans 12 amino acids. V gave up 8 bases and J gave up 5 bases, with 9 bases separating them. Germline lookup yields CDR1 SEHNR and CDR2 FQNEAQ (reference sequence). CDR3 DNA: TGTGCCAGCCCGGAGTGGACCGGGGAGCTGTTTTTT. Protein: CASPEWTGELFF.

The chain employs TRBV20-1 and TRBJ2-2, with D possibly being TRBD2 (5 bases). Germline CDR1 DFQATT, CDR2 SNEGSKA (reference sequence). The ends were cut back, 6 bases at V and 6 bases at J, with 20 bases in the middle. The CDR3 has 15 amino acids. This CDR3 is CSAPKETRGPGELFF. CDR3 in DNA: TGCAGTGCGCCTAAGGAGACACGAGGGCCCGGGGAGCTGTTTTTT.

The chain has TRBV7-9 and TRBJ2-3; 10 bases agree with TRBD2. The CDR3 loop spans 16 amino acids. V lost 0 bases, J lost 4 bases, and 4 bases stayed unmatched. Germline V gives CDR1 SEHNR, CDR2 FQNEAQ (reference sequence). DNA of the CDR3: TGTGCCAGCAGCTTAGCGGGGACTAGCGACGCAGATACGCAGTATTTT. It yields the protein CASSLAGTSDADTQYF.

This clonotype has just a few counts. The genes are TRBV7-6 and TRBJ2-3; perhaps D is TRBD1 or TRBD2 (5 bases each). The CDR3 extends over 18 amino acids. Germline-derived CDR1 and CDR2 are SGHVS and FNYEAQ. V lost 1 base to trimming and J lost 2 bases, with 19 bases between them. CDR3 bases: TGTGCCAGCAGCTTAGACCCCCCCGGTGGGACCGACACAGATACGCAGTATTTT. It specifies CASSLDPPGGTDTDTQYF.

The sample holds a few counts of this clonotype. In nucleotides, the CDR3 is TGTGCCAGCAGCTCTTTGGGACAGGGGAGGGTGAACACTGAAGCTTTCTTT. This gives the protein CASSSLGQGRVNTEAFF. The rearrangement links TRBV7-6 to TRBJ1-1, with TRBD1 matching over 10 bases. The V gene's germline CDR1 is SGHVS and CDR2 FNYEAQ. This CDR3 is 17 amino acids long. The junction had 8 bases not matched to a gene; V was cut back by 4 bases and J by 0 bases.

The V and J genes are TRBV29-1 and TRBJ1-2, with a tentative D call TRBD1 (6 bases). The CDR3 sequence is 12 residues long. The V and J ends lost 6 bases and 2 bases respectively, with 10 bases between them. Germline values: CDR1 SQVTM, CDR2 ANQGSEA. CDR3: CSVLDRNYGYTF. The CDR3 nucleotides are TGCAGCGTCTTGGACAGAAACTATGGCTACACCTTC. The variable domain in full, completed from reference TRBV29-1 and TRBJ1-2, reads SAVISQKPSRDICQRGTSLTIQCQVDSQVTMMFWYRQQPGQSLTLIATANQGSEATYESGFVIDKFPISRPNLTFSTLTVSNMSPEDSSIYLCSVLDRNYGYTFGSGTRLTVV.